The rows below give T cell receptor beta chains drawn from one sample of a study of T cell changes during pregnancy in multiple sclerosis. Generated by immunoSEQ multiplex PCR, the TCRdb table keeps only in-frame clones and is missing some. The sample has about 25,000 clones, around 84% seen once; the top ten hold 0.95% to 1.3%. The specimen was CD4+ T cells from peripheral blood mononuclear cells, collected in the second trimester of pregnancy. The receptors were sampled from a female donor in good health, enrolled as a control in a pregnancy study. Both conserved end residues are part of each CDR3. Fields, in order: D gene, V gene, CDR3 length, clone size, J gene, CDR3 DNA, CDR3 protein. A D gene is named only where the DNA matches it firmly. Rows give clone size only sometimes, using once, few, many, or a class for an expanded clone.

.,TRBV11-2,14,.,TRBJ2-5,TGTGCCAGCAGCCGACTCACAGGGTCCGAGACCCAGTACTTC,CASSRLTGSETQYF
.,TRBV28,14,.,TRBJ2-5,TGTGCCAGCAGTTTTTGGACTGCGGGTGAGACCCAGTACTTC,CASSFWTAGETQYF
.,TRBV7-2,15,.,TRBJ2-1,TGTGCCAGCAGCTCTCTGGCAGGCACCTACAATGAGCAGTTCTTC,CASSSLAGTYNEQFF
.,TRBV6-5,14,once,TRBJ1-6,TGTGCCAGCGCAGAGGGGGCCTATAATTCACCCCTCCACTTT,CASAEGAYNSPLHF
TRBD1,TRBV19,15,.,TRBJ1-6,TGTGCCAGCTTACCCGGGACAGTTAACAATTCACCCCTCCACTTT,CASLPGTVNNSPLHF
TRBD1,TRBV6-5,14,.,TRBJ2-5,TGTGCCAGTGCCCGGACAGGGGGGCAAGAGAGCCAGTACTTC,CASARTGGQESQYF
TRBD1,TRBV5-1,14,.,TRBJ1-1,TGCGCCAGCAGCTTGGAAGGACAGGGGAGGGAAGCTTTCTTT,CASSLEGQGREAFF
.,TRBV5-4,14,.,TRBJ2-7,TGTGCCAGCAGCTACGTTGGCGGGTCCTACGAGCAGTACTTC,CASSYVGGSYEQYF
.,TRBV6-6,15,.,TRBJ2-3,TGTGCCAGCAGTTACGGGGGCCTCCGCACAGATACGCAGTATTTT,CASSYGGLRTDTQYF
.,TRBV4-2,16,.,TRBJ2-4,TGTGCCAGCAGCCAAGCTAGTGGCTTATCGGGGAACATTCAGTACTTC,CASSQASGLSGNIQYF
TRBD1,TRBV29-1,14,few,TRBJ2-7,TGCAGCGTTGGGGCAGGGGGTATCTCCTACGAGCAGTACTTC,CSVGAGGISYEQYF
TRBD2,TRBV29-1,13,.,TRBJ2-1,TGCAGCGCGGGACTAGGGCCCCGCAATGAGCAGTTCTTC,CSAGLGPRNEQFF
.,TRBV7-8,14,.,TRBJ2-7,TGTGCCAGCAGCACGGCCGAGAGGGAAAACGAGCAGTACTTC,CASSTAERENEQYF
.,TRBV28,18,.,TRBJ2-4,TGTGCCAGCAGTCCCGGAACCTCCCAGGGGCGGCGAATGAACATTCAGTACTTC,CASSPGTSQGRRMNIQYF
.,TRBV19,13,.,TRBJ2-7,TGTGCCAGTAGTATAGGAAGGGGCCTCGAGCAGTACTTC,CASSIGRGLEQYF